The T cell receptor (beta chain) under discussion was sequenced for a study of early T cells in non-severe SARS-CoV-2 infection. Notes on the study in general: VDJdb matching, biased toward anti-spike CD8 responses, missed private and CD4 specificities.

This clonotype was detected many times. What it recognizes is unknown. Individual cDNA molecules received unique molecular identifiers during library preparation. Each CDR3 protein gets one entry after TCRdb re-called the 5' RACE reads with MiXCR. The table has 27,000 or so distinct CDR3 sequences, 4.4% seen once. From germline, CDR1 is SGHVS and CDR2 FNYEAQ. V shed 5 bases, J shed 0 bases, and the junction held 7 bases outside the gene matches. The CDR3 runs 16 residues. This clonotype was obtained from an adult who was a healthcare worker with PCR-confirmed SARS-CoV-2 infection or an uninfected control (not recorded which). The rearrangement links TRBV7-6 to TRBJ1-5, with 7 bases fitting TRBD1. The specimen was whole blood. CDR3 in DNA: TGTGCCAGCAGCCCGGGGACAGTGAATAGCAATCAGCCCCAGCATTTT. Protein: CASSPGTVNSNQPQHF.